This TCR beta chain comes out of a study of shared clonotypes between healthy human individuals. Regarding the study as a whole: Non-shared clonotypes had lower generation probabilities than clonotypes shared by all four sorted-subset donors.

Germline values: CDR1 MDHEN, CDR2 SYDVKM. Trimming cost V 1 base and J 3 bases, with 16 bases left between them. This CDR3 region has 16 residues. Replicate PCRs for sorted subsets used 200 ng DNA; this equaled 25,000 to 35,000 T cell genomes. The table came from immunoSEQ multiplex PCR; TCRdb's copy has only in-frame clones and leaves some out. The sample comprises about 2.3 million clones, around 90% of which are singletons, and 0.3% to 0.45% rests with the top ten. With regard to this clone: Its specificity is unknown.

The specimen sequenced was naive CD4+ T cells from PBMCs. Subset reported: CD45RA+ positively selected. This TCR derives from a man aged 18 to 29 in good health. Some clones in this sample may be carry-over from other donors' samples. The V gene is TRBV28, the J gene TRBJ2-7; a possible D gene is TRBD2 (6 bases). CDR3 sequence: CASSLFPSVTSYEQYF. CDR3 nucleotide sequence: TGTGCCAGCAGTTTATTTCCTAGCGTAACAAGCTACGAGCAGTACTTC.